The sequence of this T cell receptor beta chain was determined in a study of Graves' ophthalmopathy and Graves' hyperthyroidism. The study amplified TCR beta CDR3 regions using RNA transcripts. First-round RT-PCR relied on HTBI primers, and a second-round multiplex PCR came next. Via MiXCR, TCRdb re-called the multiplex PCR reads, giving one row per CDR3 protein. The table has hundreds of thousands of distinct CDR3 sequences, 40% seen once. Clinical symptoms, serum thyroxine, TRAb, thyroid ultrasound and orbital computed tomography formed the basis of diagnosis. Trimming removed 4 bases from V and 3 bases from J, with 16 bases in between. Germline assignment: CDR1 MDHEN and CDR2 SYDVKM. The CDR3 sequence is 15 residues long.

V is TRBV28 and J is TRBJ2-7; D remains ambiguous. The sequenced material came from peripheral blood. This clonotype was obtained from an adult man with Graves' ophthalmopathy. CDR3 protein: CASSSPGGGNYEQYF. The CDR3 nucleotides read TGTGCCAGCAGTTCCCCTGGCGGTGGGAACTACGAGCAGTACTTC.